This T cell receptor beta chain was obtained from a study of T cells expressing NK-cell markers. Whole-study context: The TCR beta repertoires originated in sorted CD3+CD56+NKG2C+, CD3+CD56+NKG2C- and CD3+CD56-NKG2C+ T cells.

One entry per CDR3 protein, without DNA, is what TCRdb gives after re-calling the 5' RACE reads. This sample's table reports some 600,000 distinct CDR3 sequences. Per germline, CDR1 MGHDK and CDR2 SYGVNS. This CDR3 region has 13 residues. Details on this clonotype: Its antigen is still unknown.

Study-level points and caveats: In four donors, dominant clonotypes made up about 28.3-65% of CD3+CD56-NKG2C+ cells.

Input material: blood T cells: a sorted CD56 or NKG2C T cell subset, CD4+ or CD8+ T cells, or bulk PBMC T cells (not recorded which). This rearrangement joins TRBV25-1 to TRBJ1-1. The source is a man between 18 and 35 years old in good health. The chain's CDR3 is CASLGRADTEAFF.